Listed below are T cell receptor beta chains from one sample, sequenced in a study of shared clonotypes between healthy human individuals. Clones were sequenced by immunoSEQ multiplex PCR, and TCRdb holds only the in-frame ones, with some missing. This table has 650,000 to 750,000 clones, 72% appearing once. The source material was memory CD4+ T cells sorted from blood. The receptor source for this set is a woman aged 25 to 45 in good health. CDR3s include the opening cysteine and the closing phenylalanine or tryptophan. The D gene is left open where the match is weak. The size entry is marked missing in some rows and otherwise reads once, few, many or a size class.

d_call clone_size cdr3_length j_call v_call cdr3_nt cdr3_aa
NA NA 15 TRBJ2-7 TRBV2 TGTGCCAGCAGTGAATTGGCGGCCCTACCCTACGAGCAGTACTTC CASSELAALPYEQYF
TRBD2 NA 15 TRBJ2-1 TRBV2 TGTGCCAGCAGTCATAGCGGGAGCTCCTACAATGAGCAGTTCTTC CASSHSGSSYNEQFF
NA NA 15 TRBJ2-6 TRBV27 TGTGCCAGCAGTTTATGGGGGTCTGGGGCCAACGTCCTGACTTTC CASSLWGSGANVLTF
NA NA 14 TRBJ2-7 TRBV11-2 TGTGCCAGCAGCCCGTCGACAGGTTCCTACGAGCAGTACTTC CASSPSTGSYEQYF
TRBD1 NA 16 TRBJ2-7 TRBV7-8 TGTGCCAGCAGCCCCGCCCGGAGGACAGGGGGCTACGAGCAGTACTTC CASSPARRTGGYEQYF
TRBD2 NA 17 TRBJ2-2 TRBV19 TGTGCCAGTAGAATAGGTGGACTAGCGGGAGACCCCGGGGAGCTGTTTTTT CASRIGGLAGDPGELFF
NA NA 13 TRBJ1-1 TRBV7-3 TGTGCCAGCAGCTTTGGGATGAACACTGAAGCTTTCTTT CASSFGMNTEAFF
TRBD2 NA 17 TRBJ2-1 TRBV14 TGTGCCAGCAGCCAAGAGCCGGGACTAGCGGGAGCAGGGGGGAAGTTCTTC CASSQEPGLAGAGGKFF
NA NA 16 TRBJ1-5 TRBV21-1 TGTGCCAGCAGCATTAACCGGGACAGGGTCTTCCAGCCCCAGCATTTT CASSINRDRVFQPQHF
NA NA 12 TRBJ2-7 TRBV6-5 TGTGCCAGCAGTTACAACGAATACGAGCAGTACTTC CASSYNEYEQYF
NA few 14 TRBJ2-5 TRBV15 TGTGCCACCAGCTGGGCAGGGGTCCAAGAGACCCAGTACTTC CATSWAGVQETQYF
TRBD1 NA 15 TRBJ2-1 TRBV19 TGTGCCAGTAGTCCTCGGACAGGAACCTACAATGAGCAGTTCTTC CASSPRTGTYNEQFF
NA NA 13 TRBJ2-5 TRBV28 TGTGCCAGCAGTTTCGGTCTACAAGAGACCCAGTACTTC CASSFGLQETQYF
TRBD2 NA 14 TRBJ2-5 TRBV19 TGTGCCAGTAGTCTTAGCGGGAGAAGCGAGACCCAGTACTTC CASSLSGRSETQYF
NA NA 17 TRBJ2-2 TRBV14 TGTGCCAGCAGCCAAGTCGTAGGGGGAGGTCCGGCCGGGGAGCTGTTTTTT CASSQVVGGGPAGELFF
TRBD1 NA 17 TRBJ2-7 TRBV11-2 TGTGCCAGCAGCTCGGTCCCACCGGGACAGCCGACCTACGAGCAGTACTTC CASSSVPPGQPTYEQYF
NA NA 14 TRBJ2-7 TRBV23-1 TGCGCCAGCAGTCATGACAGGTCTGGGGGCGAGCAGTACTTC CASSHDRSGGEQYF